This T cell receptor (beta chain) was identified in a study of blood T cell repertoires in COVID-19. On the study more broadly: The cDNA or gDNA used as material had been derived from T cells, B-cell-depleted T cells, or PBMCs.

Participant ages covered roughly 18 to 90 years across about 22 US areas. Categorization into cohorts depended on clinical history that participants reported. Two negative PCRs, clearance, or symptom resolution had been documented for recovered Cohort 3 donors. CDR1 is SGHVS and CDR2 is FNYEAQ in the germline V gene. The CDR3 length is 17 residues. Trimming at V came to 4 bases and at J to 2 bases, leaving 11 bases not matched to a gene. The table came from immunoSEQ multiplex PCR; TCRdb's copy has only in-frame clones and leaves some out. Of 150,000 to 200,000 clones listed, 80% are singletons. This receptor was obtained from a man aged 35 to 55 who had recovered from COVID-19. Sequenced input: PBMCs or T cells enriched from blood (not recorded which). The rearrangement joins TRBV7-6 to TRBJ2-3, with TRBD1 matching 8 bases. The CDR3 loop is CASSSDRGGRITDTQYF. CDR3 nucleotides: TGTGCCAGCAGCTCTGACAGGGGCGGAAGGATCACAGATACGCAGTATTTT.